This entry concerns a single TCR beta chain. The V and J ends lost 1 base and 6 bases, in that order; junction bases with no gene match: 7. This CDR3 is 15 amino acids long. Per germline, CDR1 DFQATT and CDR2 SNEGSKA (reference sequence). The sample originates from a study of blood T cells in healthy people across ages. PCR was performed a second time for roughly 6 to 12 cycles using a sample-barcoded 5' primer and a J-beta primer mix. Via MiXCR, TCRdb re-called the 5' RACE reads, giving one row per CDR3 protein. The sample comprises 1.5 million or so distinct CDR3 sequences, around 39% of which are singletons, and 7.9% rests with the top ten.

V is TRBV20-1 and J is TRBJ2-2, with 8 bases lining up with TRBD1. This sequence was found in a woman aged 18-29 years in good health. Sequencing was performed on blood. The CDR3 coding sequence is TGCAGTGCTAGAGTTTCCCGGGACAGGCCCGGGGAGCTGTTTTTT. Its translation is CSARVSRDRPGELFF.